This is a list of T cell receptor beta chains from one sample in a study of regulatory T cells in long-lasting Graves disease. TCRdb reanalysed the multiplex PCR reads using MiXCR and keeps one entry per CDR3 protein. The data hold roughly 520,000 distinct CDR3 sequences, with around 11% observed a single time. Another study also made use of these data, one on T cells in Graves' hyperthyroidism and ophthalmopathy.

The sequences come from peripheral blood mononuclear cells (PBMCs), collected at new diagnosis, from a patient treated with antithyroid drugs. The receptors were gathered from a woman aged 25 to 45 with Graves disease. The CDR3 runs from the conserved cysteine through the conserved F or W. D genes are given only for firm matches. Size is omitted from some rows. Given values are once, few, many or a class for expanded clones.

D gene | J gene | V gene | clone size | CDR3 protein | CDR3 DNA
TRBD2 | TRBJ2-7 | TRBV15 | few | CATSRGGGSYEQYF | TGTGCCACCAGCCGGGGGGGCGGGTCCTACGAGCAGTACTTC
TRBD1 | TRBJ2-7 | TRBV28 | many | CASSLSGQDYEQYF | TGTGCCAGCAGTTTATCCGGACAGGATTACGAGCAGTACTTC
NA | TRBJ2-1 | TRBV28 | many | CASSPTVYNEQFF | TGTGCCAGCAGCCCGACGGTCTACAATGAGCAGTTCTTC
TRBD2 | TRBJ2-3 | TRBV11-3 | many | CASSPGLAGGISDTQYF | TGTGCCAGCAGCCCGGGACTAGCGGGAGGAATTTCAGATACGCAGTATTTT
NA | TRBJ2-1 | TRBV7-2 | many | CASRGGVTGFF | TGTGCCAGCAGAGGCGGAGTAACGGGGTTCTTC
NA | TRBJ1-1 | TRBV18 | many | CASSSNVYTEAFF | TGTGCCAGCTCCTCAAACGTGTACACTGAAGCTTTCTTT
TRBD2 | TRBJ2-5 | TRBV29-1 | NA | CSVTPSGRRETQYF | TGCAGCGTTACCCCTAGCGGGAGGAGGGAGACCCAGTACTTC
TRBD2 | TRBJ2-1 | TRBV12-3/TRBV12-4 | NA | CASSLEAGGPHEQFF | TGTGCCAGCAGTTTAGAAGCGGGAGGGCCCCATGAGCAGTTCTTC
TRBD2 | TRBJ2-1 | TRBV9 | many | CASSPRDYYSLSSYNEQFF | TGTGCCAGCAGCCCCCGGGACTATTATTCCTTAAGCTCCTACAATGAGCAGTTCTTC
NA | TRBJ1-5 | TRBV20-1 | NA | CSAPRYRENQPQHF | TGCAGTGCCCCCAGGTACAGGGAGAATCAGCCCCAGCATTTT
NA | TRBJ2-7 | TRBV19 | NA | CASRSQGGYEQYF | TGTGCCAGTAGAAGCCAGGGTGGATACGAGCAGTACTTC